These 20 T cell receptor beta chains were all obtained from the same sample, sequenced in a study of T cells after yellow fever vaccination. TCRdb re-called the 5' RACE reads through MiXCR, storing one row per CDR3 protein. The repertoire holds 400,000 or so distinct CDR3 sequences, with roughly a sixth as singletons. The sequenced sample was PBMCs, obtained before the yellow fever booster vaccination. The receptors shown here come from a man aged 18 to 29 who received the YFV17D yellow fever vaccine.

This clonotype has a handful of counts. The genes are TRBV4-3 and TRBJ2-5; perhaps TRBD2 as D (6 bases). V was cut by 1 base and J by 2 bases, with 14 bases left in between. CDR3 size: 16 residues. Germline V lookup: CDR1 LGHNA, CDR2 YSLEER. As DNA, the CDR3 is TGCGCCAGCAGCCAAGGAGGAGGGTGGGGGCAAGAGACCCAGTACTTC. Translated: CASSQGGGWGQETQYF.

This chain uses TRBV5-1 with TRBJ2-1; 9 positions agree with TRBD1. The J segment lost 10 bases and the V segment lost 3 bases, leaving 5 bases of the junction unmatched. CDR3 length: 13 amino acids. Germline-derived CDR1 and CDR2 are SGHRS and YFSETQ. The CDR3 spells CASSSIGQGEQFF. The CDR3 nucleotides are TGCGCCAGCAGCTCAATAGGACAGGGGGAGCAGTTCTTC. The full variable domain, rest sourced from reference TRBV5-1 and TRBJ2-1, is KAGVTQTPRYLIKTRGQQVTLSCSPISGHRSVSWYQQTPGQGLQFLFEYFSETQRNKGNFPGRFSGRQFSNSRSEMNVSTLELGDSALYLCASSSIGQGEQFFGPGTRLTVL.

This clonotype turned up a few times. The chain joins TRBV6-5 to TRBJ1-1; D gene uncertain. Trimming cost V 0 bases and J 2 bases, with 10 bases left between them. CDR3 length: 15 amino acids. The germline gives CDR1 MNHEY, CDR2 SVGAGI. CDR3 residues: CASSYSTFLNTEAFF. The CDR3 DNA is TGTGCCAGCAGTTACTCGACATTTCTCAACACTGAAGCTTTCTTT.

This chain connects TRBV7-2 to TRBJ2-7, with TRBD2 as a possible D gene (6 bases). V was cut by 2 bases and J by 6 bases, with 11 bases left in between. The CDR3 loop spans 13 amino acids. Germline lookup yields CDR1 SGHTA and CDR2 FQGNSA. CDR3 loop: CASSLSFGGEQYF. Written as DNA, the CDR3 is TGTGCCAGCAGCTTAAGCTTCGGGGGCGAGCAGTACTTC.

The chain joins TRBV7-9 to TRBJ2-5; no firm D call. V was cut by 2 bases and J by 4 bases, with 5 bases left in between. The germline CDR1 and CDR2 sequences are SEHNR and FQNEAQ (reference sequence). The CDR3 has 12 amino acids. This CDR3 is CASSLSLETQYF. The DNA for the CDR3 is TGTGCCAGCAGCTTATCCCTAGAGACCCAGTACTTC. Supplemented by reference TRBV7-9 and TRBJ2-5, the full variable domain reads DTGVSQNPRHKITKRGQNVTFRCDPISEHNRLYWYRQTLGQGPEFLTYFQNEAQLEKSRLLSDRFSAERPKGSFSTLEIQRTEQGDSAMYLCASSLSLETQYFGPGTRLLVL.

This clonotype was seen a few times. The V gene is TRBV6-1, the J gene TRBJ2-2; D remains unclear. This CDR3 spans 14 amino acids. V shed 1 base and J shed 3 bases, with 6 bases lying between them. Germline values: CDR1 MNHNS, CDR2 SASEGT. The DNA for the CDR3 is TGTGCCAGCAGTGAAGGGGGTTACACCGGGGAGCTGTTTTTT. As protein: CASSEGGYTGELFF.

The CDR3 DNA reads as TGTGCCAGCAGTTACTCGACAGGGGGACAGAATGAAAAACTGTTTTTT. Protein sequence: CASSYSTGGQNEKLFF. V gene TRBV6-5 combines with J gene TRBJ1-4; 9 nucleotides align to TRBD1. CDR1 and CDR2 from the germline V gene are MNHEY and SVGAGI. The ends lost 0 bases at V and 5 bases at J; junction bases unmatched: 4. There are 16 residues in the CDR3.

This sequence joins TRBV7-2 and TRBJ2-7, with 10 bases aligning to TRBD2. Germline CDR1 is SGHTA and CDR2 is FQGNSA. J lost 5 bases, V lost 1 base, and 5 bases had no gene match. CDR3 length: 15 amino acids. The CDR3 protein is CASSLGLAGDHEQYF. The CDR3, as DNA: TGTGCCAGCAGCTTAGGTCTAGCGGGGGACCACGAGCAGTACTTC.

The CDR3 here is CASSPGDGTFEQYF. The CDR3 DNA sequence: TGCGCCAGCAGCCCCGGGGACGGTACATTCGAGCAGTACTTC. The chain recombines TRBV5-1 with TRBJ2-7; the D call may be TRBD1 or TRBD2 (5 bases each). Trimming removed 4 bases from V and 6 bases from J, with 17 bases in between. Germline V gene lookup returns CDR1 SGHRS and CDR2 YFSETQ. CDR3 length: 14 amino acids.

Concerning this clonotype: One end of the junction does not line up with germline, which may come from a read error. This sequence joins TRBV5-1 and TRBJ2-3; D is possibly TRBD1 (5 bases). The CDR3 runs to 14 residues. Germline CDR1 SGHRS, CDR2 YFSETQ. The chain's CDR3 is CASSLGQGTNTQYF. The CDR3 DNA is TGCGCCAGCAGCTTGGGGCAGGGCACAAATACGCAGTATTTT.

This chain links TRBV6-5 with TRBJ1-2; weak D call: TRBD1 (6 bases). The germline CDR1 and CDR2 sequences are MNHEY and SVGAGI. V dropped 0 bases and J dropped 7 bases, with 18 bases sitting between them. The CDR3 is 16 residues long. The CDR3 nucleotides read TGTGCCAGCAGTTACTCGAATGCTCCTGGGGGCCTTGGCTACACCTTC. Protein: CASSYSNAPGGLGYTF.

This sequence joins TRBV14 and TRBJ2-1; D gene unclear. This CDR3 is 14 amino acids long. V lost 3 bases and J 9 bases, leaving 15 bases between the germline ends. Germline assignment: CDR1 SGHDN and CDR2 FVKESK. CDR3 loop: CASSHLLSLFEQFF. CDR3 nucleotides: TGTGCCAGCAGCCATCTCCTCAGCCTCTTTGAGCAGTTCTTC.

The chain joins TRBV6-5 to TRBJ1-2; D is uncertain. Trimming pared 2 bases from V and 5 bases from J, leaving 9 bases between. Germline values: CDR1 MNHEY, CDR2 SVGAGI. The CDR3 is made up of 13 amino acids. DNA for the CDR3: TGTGCCAGCAGTTACCCGGATGGGTATGGCTACACCTTC. It translates to CASSYPDGYGYTF.

In this sample, this clonotype turned up a few times. The chain recombines TRBV12-3 or TRBV12-4 with TRBJ2-1; 13 nucleotides align to TRBD2. Unmatched junction bases numbered 4, after V lost 5 bases and J lost 6 bases. This CDR3 spans 15 amino acids. CDR3 protein: CASSHTSGGVNEQFF. CDR3 sequence (DNA): TGTGCCAGCAGTCACACTAGCGGGGGGGTCAATGAGCAGTTCTTC.

This clonotype was observed once. The chain employs TRBV24-1 and TRBJ2-3, with TRBD2 matching over 8 bases. Germline V lookup: CDR1 KGHDR, CDR2 SFDVKD. This CDR3 contains 15 residues. V gave up 5 bases and J gave up 1 base; unmatched junction bases: 4. The CDR3 DNA follows: TGTGCCACCAGTGGCCAGCGGGGGCGCACAGATACGCAGTATTTT. Protein sequence: CATSGQRGRTDTQYF.

This clonotype was observed a few times. The J gene is TRBJ1-1, the V gene TRBV4-3, with unresolved D. V lost 1 base and J 1 base, leaving 7 bases between the germline ends. Germline V gene data show CDR1 as LGHNA and CDR2 as YSLEER. The CDR3 covers 14 residues. In DNA, the CDR3 is TGCGCCAGCAGCCAAGCGGGGAAGAACACTGAAGCTTTCTTT. Protein sequence: CASSQAGKNTEAFF.

This clonotype occurred a few times. This chain joins TRBV24-1 and TRBJ2-1; perhaps TRBD2 as D (5 bases). Germline V gene sequence: CDR1 KGHDR, CDR2 SFDVKD. The CDR3 has 13 residues. Trimming took off 9 bases at V and 9 bases at J, with 17 bases between the two ends. CDR3 residues: CATPPQRVGEQFF. The CDR3 nucleotides are TGTGCCACCCCACCCCAGAGGGTAGGTGAGCAGTTCTTC.

This sequence joins TRBV10-3 and TRBJ2-3, with D maybe TRBD1 (6 bases). Trimming pared 7 bases from V and 3 bases from J, leaving 14 bases between. Germline assignment: CDR1 ENHRY and CDR2 SYGVKD. The CDR3 loop spans 14 amino acids. CDR3 nucleotides: TGTGCCATCACCTGGGACACAGGGACAGATACGCAGTATTTT. This translates into CAITWDTGTDTQYF.

The V gene is TRBV5-1, the J gene TRBJ2-5; 9 nucleotides agree with TRBD1. The CDR3 consists of 15 residues. Per germline, CDR1 SGHRS and CDR2 YFSETQ. J was trimmed by 4 bases and V by 3 bases; bases with no gene match: 7. The CDR3 bases are TGCGCCAGCAGCTCCCCGCCGACAGGGGGAGAGACCCAGTACTTC. Protein: CASSSPPTGGETQYF.

The J gene is TRBJ2-3, the V gene TRBV6-2 or TRBV6-3; TRBD2 matches 10 bases. In germline, CDR1 is MNHEY, CDR2 SVGEGT. V was clipped by 6 bases and J by 1 base; unmatched bases: 4. The CDR3 has 15 amino acids. The CDR3 nucleotides are TGTGCCAGCAGAGAGCGGGGGGGACGCACAGATACGCAGTATTTT. Protein product: CASRERGGRTDTQYF.